This is a list of T cell receptor beta chains from one sample in a study of PD-L1 blockade in urothelial cancer. Sequencing used immunoSEQ multiplex PCR; TCRdb keeps in-frame clones, though not all of them. The table shows 100,000 to 150,000 clones, with roughly 86% occurring only once. Source: PBMCs, taken around atezolizumab (anti-PD-L1) treatment. The receptors were sampled from a middle-aged man with urothelial cancer. Both conserved end residues are part of each CDR3. Each record gives: V gene, D gene, clone size, J gene, CDR3 protein, CDR3 DNA. A D gene is named only where the DNA matches it firmly. Size tells how often a clone was seen (once, few, many) or the class of an expanded clone, and some rows leave it out.

v_call: TRBV21-1; d_call: -; clone_size: -; j_call: TRBJ2-7; cdr3_aa: CASPSQVFIF; cdr3_nt: TGTGCCAGTCCATCTCAGGTTTTTATCTTC
v_call: TRBV4-1; d_call: -; clone_size: -; j_call: TRBJ2-3; cdr3_aa: CASSAGLRDGTQYF; cdr3_nt: TGCGCCAGCAGCGCGGGCCTCCGGGATGGTACGCAGTATTTT
v_call: TRBV18; d_call: TRBD1; clone_size: -; j_call: TRBJ2-5; cdr3_aa: CASSLSTGAETQYF; cdr3_nt: TGTGCCAGCTCACTTTCAACAGGGGCGGAGACCCAGTACTTC
v_call: TRBV9; d_call: TRBD1; clone_size: once; j_call: TRBJ1-2; cdr3_aa: CASSVTGTGSSGYTF; cdr3_nt: TGTGCCAGCAGCGTCACCGGGACAGGGAGTTCTGGCTACACCTTC
v_call: TRBV19; d_call: -; clone_size: -; j_call: TRBJ2-7; cdr3_aa: CASSIDRGISYEQYF; cdr3_nt: TGTGCCAGTAGTATAGATAGGGGGATCTCCTACGAGCAGTACTTC
v_call: TRBV7-8; d_call: -; clone_size: once; j_call: TRBJ1-5; cdr3_aa: CASSLGEIQPQHF; cdr3_nt: TGTGCCAGCAGCCTAGGGGAGATTCAGCCCCAGCATTTT
v_call: TRBV29-1; d_call: TRBD1; clone_size: few; j_call: TRBJ2-1; cdr3_aa: CSVGGGGSSLYNEQFF; cdr3_nt: TGCAGCGTTGGAGGGGGCGGGTCAAGCCTCTACAATGAGCAGTTCTTC
v_call: TRBV28; d_call: -; clone_size: -; j_call: TRBJ1-2; cdr3_aa: CASSLVGRGLGRRENGYTF; cdr3_nt: TGTGCCAGCAGTTTGGTAGGCAGGGGCCTTGGGCGAAGGGAAAATGGCTACACCTTC
v_call: TRBV5-4; d_call: -; clone_size: -; j_call: TRBJ2-5; cdr3_aa: CASRFGLQETQYF; cdr3_nt: TGTGCCAGCAGGTTCGGACTACAAGAGACCCAGTACTTC
v_call: TRBV2; d_call: TRBD2; clone_size: once; j_call: TRBJ2-1; cdr3_aa: CASRRTSGIYNEQFF; cdr3_nt: TGTGCCAGCAGACGGACTAGCGGAATCTACAATGAGCAGTTCTTC
v_call: TRBV11-2; d_call: TRBD2; clone_size: -; j_call: TRBJ2-7; cdr3_aa: CASSLTSGRGSSYEQYF; cdr3_nt: TGTGCCAGCAGCTTGACTAGCGGGAGGGGAAGCTCCTACGAGCAGTACTTC
v_call: TRBV28; d_call: -; clone_size: -; j_call: TRBJ1-2; cdr3_aa: CASSTLRPPDYGYTF; cdr3_nt: TGTGCCAGCAGTACCCTGAGGCCGCCTGACTATGGCTACACCTTC
v_call: TRBV7-8; d_call: -; clone_size: -; j_call: TRBJ2-7; cdr3_aa: CASSLGRGASSYEQYF; cdr3_nt: TGTGCCAGCAGCTTAGGCAGGGGGGCCAGCTCCTACGAGCAGTACTTC
v_call: TRBV6-1; d_call: -; clone_size: -; j_call: TRBJ2-1; cdr3_aa: CASTVTTASYNEQFF; cdr3_nt: TGTGCCAGCACTGTCACGACAGCCTCCTACAATGAGCAGTTCTTC
v_call: TRBV11-3; d_call: TRBD2; clone_size: -; j_call: TRBJ2-3; cdr3_aa: CASSRRSGSEDTQYF; cdr3_nt: TGTGCCAGCAGCCGTCGAAGCGGGAGTGAAGATACGCAGTATTTT
v_call: TRBV5-4; d_call: TRBD1; clone_size: -; j_call: TRBJ1-3; cdr3_aa: CASSLGTGLGNTIYF; cdr3_nt: TGTGCCAGCAGCCTAGGGACAGGGCTTGGAAACACCATATATTTT
v_call: TRBV5-1; d_call: TRBD1; clone_size: -; j_call: TRBJ2-5; cdr3_aa: CASSLGPPGTVQETQYF; cdr3_nt: TGCGCCAGCAGCTTGGGGCCCCCCGGGACAGTTCAAGAGACCCAGTACTTC
v_call: TRBV7-8; d_call: -; clone_size: few; j_call: TRBJ1-6; cdr3_aa: CASSLNFSPLHF; cdr3_nt: TGTGCCAGCAGCCTCAACTTCTCACCCCTCCACTTT
v_call: TRBV6-6; d_call: TRBD1; clone_size: -; j_call: TRBJ1-1; cdr3_aa: CASSRQGLNTEAFF; cdr3_nt: TGTGCCAGCAGTAGACAGGGATTGAACACTGAAGCTTTCTTT
v_call: TRBV7-9; d_call: -; clone_size: few; j_call: TRBJ1-4; cdr3_aa: CASSPAGEKLFF; cdr3_nt: TGTGCCAGCAGCCCCGCGGGTGAAAAACTGTTTTTT
v_call: TRBV19; d_call: TRBD1; clone_size: -; j_call: TRBJ1-2; cdr3_aa: CASRGTGGYGYTF; cdr3_nt: TGTGCCAGTAGAGGGACAGGGGGATATGGCTACACCTTC
v_call: TRBV19; d_call: TRBD1; clone_size: -; j_call: TRBJ2-7; cdr3_aa: CASSIWDRAYEQYF; cdr3_nt: TGTGCCAGTAGTATCTGGGACAGGGCCTACGAGCAGTACTTC
v_call: TRBV15; d_call: -; clone_size: -; j_call: TRBJ2-7; cdr3_aa: CATSRDSVSYEQYF; cdr3_nt: TGTGCCACCAGCAGAGATAGCGTCTCCTACGAGCAGTACTTC
v_call: TRBV7-7; d_call: TRBD2; clone_size: -; j_call: TRBJ2-7; cdr3_aa: CASSLRRLAGPYEQYF; cdr3_nt: TGTGCTAGCAGCTTAAGGCGACTAGCGGGACCCTACGAGCAGTACTTC
v_call: TRBV5-1; d_call: -; clone_size: once; j_call: TRBJ1-2; cdr3_aa: CASSLDPGSSSYGYTF; cdr3_nt: TGCGCCAGCAGCTTGGACCCCGGGAGTTCATCCTATGGCTACACCTTC
v_call: TRBV7-3; d_call: -; clone_size: -; j_call: TRBJ2-1; cdr3_aa: CASSRIGGADYNEQFF; cdr3_nt: TGTGCCAGCAGCCGAATAGGGGGGGCTGACTACAATGAGCAGTTCTTC
v_call: TRBV19; d_call: TRBD1; clone_size: -; j_call: TRBJ1-2; cdr3_aa: CASSLSDSRQGAYGYTF; cdr3_nt: TGTGCCAGTAGCCTATCCGATTCCCGGCAGGGGGCTTATGGCTACACCTTC
v_call: TRBV18; d_call: -; clone_size: -; j_call: TRBJ2-7; cdr3_aa: CASSPTEGEVEQYF; cdr3_nt: TGTGCCAGCTCACCCACCGAGGGAGAGGTCGAGCAGTACTTC
v_call: TRBV7-2; d_call: TRBD1; clone_size: -; j_call: TRBJ2-3; cdr3_aa: CASSLAVPGQGWGADTQYF; cdr3_nt: TGTGCCAGCAGCTTAGCAGTCCCGGGACAGGGCTGGGGAGCAGATACGCAGTATTTT
v_call: TRBV5-1; d_call: -; clone_size: -; j_call: TRBJ2-2; cdr3_aa: CASSSGTTNTGELFF; cdr3_nt: TGCGCCAGCAGCTCCGGGACAACGAACACCGGGGAGCTGTTTTTT
v_call: TRBV5-4; d_call: -; clone_size: -; j_call: TRBJ1-2; cdr3_aa: CASSLDSYGYTF; cdr3_nt: TGTGCCAGCAGCCTAGACAGCTATGGCTACACCTTC
v_call: TRBV18; d_call: TRBD1; clone_size: few; j_call: TRBJ2-7; cdr3_aa: CASSPGTGGNVQYF; cdr3_nt: TGTGCCAGCTCACCTGGGACAGGGGGCAATGTGCAGTACTTC
v_call: TRBV4-1; d_call: -; clone_size: -; j_call: TRBJ1-6; cdr3_aa: CASSLGRDSYNSPLHF; cdr3_nt: TGCGCCAGCAGCCTAGGACGGGACTCCTATAATTCACCCCTCCACTTT
v_call: TRBV6-5; d_call: -; clone_size: -; j_call: TRBJ2-3; cdr3_aa: CASSYSQGKDTQYF; cdr3_nt: TGTGCCAGCAGTTATAGCCAGGGTAAAGATACGCAGTATTTT
v_call: TRBV7-9; d_call: -; clone_size: -; j_call: TRBJ2-5; cdr3_aa: CASSFGLRETQYF; cdr3_nt: TGTGCCAGCAGCTTCGGACTCCGTGAGACCCAGTACTTC
v_call: TRBV10-2; d_call: TRBD1; clone_size: once; j_call: TRBJ1-2; cdr3_aa: CASSAKDRGLSYGYTF; cdr3_nt: TGCGCCAGCAGTGCCAAGGACAGGGGGCTCAGCTATGGCTACACCTTC
v_call: TRBV2; d_call: -; clone_size: -; j_call: TRBJ1-1; cdr3_aa: CASSEDGNTEAFF; cdr3_nt: TGTGCCAGCAGTGAAGACGGGAACACTGAAGCTTTCTTT
v_call: TRBV7-6; d_call: -; clone_size: -; j_call: TRBJ1-1; cdr3_aa: CASSLSPGAADRTSEAFF; cdr3_nt: TGTGCCAGCAGCTTATCCCCTGGCGCCGCTGACAGGACAAGTGAAGCTTTCTTT
v_call: TRBV5-4; d_call: TRBD1; clone_size: -; j_call: TRBJ2-7; cdr3_aa: CASSSGGQGGSLEQYF; cdr3_nt: TGTGCCAGCAGCTCAGGGGGACAGGGGGGTTCTCTCGAGCAGTACTTC
v_call: TRBV5-6; d_call: -; clone_size: -; j_call: TRBJ2-5; cdr3_aa: CASGTGETQYF; cdr3_nt: TGTGCCAGCGGCACGGGGGAGACCCAGTACTTC
v_call: TRBV27; d_call: -; clone_size: -; j_call: TRBJ1-6; cdr3_aa: CASNTQGTTNSPLHF; cdr3_nt: TGTGCCAGCAATACTCAAGGAACTACTAATTCACCCCTCCACTTT
v_call: TRBV16; d_call: TRBD2; clone_size: -; j_call: TRBJ2-5; cdr3_aa: CASSPLLAGGSRETQYF; cdr3_nt: TGTGCCAGCAGCCCCCTACTAGCGGGAGGGAGTCGAGAGACCCAGTACTTC
v_call: TRBV7-9; d_call: TRBD1; clone_size: -; j_call: TRBJ2-1; cdr3_aa: CASSLGTGISYNEQFF; cdr3_nt: TGTGCCAGCAGCTTAGGGACAGGGATCTCCTACAATGAGCAGTTCTTC
v_call: TRBV27; d_call: -; clone_size: -; j_call: TRBJ1-5; cdr3_aa: CASSYQYNQPQHF; cdr3_nt: TGTGCCAGCAGCTATCAATATAATCAGCCCCAGCATTTT
v_call: TRBV2; d_call: -; clone_size: -; j_call: TRBJ1-2; cdr3_aa: CATSGQSGYTF; cdr3_nt: TGTGCCACCAGCGGACAGTCTGGCTACACCTTC
v_call: TRBV19; d_call: TRBD1; clone_size: once; j_call: TRBJ1-5; cdr3_aa: CASKGTGAQPQHF; cdr3_nt: TGTGCCAGTAAGGGTACAGGGGCTCAGCCCCAGCATTTT
v_call: TRBV28; d_call: -; clone_size: -; j_call: TRBJ1-2; cdr3_aa: CASSLGRRGYTF; cdr3_nt: TGTGCCAGCAGTTTAGGTCGCCGGGGCTACACCTTC